These 2 T cell receptor beta chains originate from one sample sequenced in a study of control samples from healthy donors and cancer patients. Assay: immunoSEQ multiplex PCR; the TCRdb copy retains only in-frame clones and omits some. This table has about 180,000 clones, about 90% appearing once. Sample: blood. All receptors come from a woman between 50 and 59 years old in good health.

As for this clone: This CDR3 is also generated by other DNA sequences in the sample. This chain connects TRBV28 to TRBJ1-5, with D unresolved. The CDR3 consists of 14 residues. The V end was cut by 3 bases, the J end by 0 bases, with 6 bases between. Germline loops: CDR1 MDHEN, CDR2 SYDVKM. In nucleotides, the CDR3 is TGTGCCAGCAGTTTCCGTTATAGCAATCAGCCCCAGCATTTT. As protein: CASSFRYSNQPQHF.

The chain has TRBV7-9 and TRBJ1-5, with TRBD1 matching 8 bases. V trimming: 1 base; J trimming: 4 bases; junction bases outside the gene matches: 3. There are 15 residues in the CDR3. Germline V gene lookup returns CDR1 SEHNR and CDR2 FQNEAQ (reference sequence). This CDR3 is CASSLDGQGNQPQHF. The DNA for the CDR3 is TGTGCCAGCAGCTTAGATGGACAGGGTAATCAGCCCCAGCATTTT.